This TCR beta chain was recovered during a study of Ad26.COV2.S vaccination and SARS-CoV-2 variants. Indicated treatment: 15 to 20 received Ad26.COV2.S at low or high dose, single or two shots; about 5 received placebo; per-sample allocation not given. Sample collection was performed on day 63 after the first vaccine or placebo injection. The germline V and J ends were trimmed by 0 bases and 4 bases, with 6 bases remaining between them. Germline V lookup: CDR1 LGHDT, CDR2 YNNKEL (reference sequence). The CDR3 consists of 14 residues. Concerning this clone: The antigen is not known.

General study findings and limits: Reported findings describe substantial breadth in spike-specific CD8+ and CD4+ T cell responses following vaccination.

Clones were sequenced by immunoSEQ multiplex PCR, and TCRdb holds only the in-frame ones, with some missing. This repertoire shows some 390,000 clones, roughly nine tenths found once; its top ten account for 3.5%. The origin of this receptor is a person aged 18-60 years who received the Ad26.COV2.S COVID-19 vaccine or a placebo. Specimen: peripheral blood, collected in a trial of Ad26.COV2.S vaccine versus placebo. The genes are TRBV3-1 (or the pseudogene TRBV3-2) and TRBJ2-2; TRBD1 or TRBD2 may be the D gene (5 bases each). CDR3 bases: TGTGCCAGCAGCCAAGACGGGGCCACCGGGGAGCTGTTTTTT. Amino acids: CASSQDGATGELFF.